The 10 T cell receptor beta chains listed next were all sequenced from one sample in a study of blood T cells in healthy people across ages. PCR was performed a second time for about 7 to 12 cycles using a sample-barcoded 5' primer and a J-beta primer mix. One entry per CDR3 protein, called by TCRdb with MiXCR from the 5' RACE reads. Among about 1.4 million distinct CDR3 sequences listed, 55% to 75% were seen once. The sequencing sample was made of blood. These receptors all stem from a man aged 18-30 years in good health.

The rearrangement joins TRBV20-1 to TRBJ1-5, with D possibly being TRBD1 (6 bases). Germline CDR1 and CDR2: DFQATT and SNEGSKA (reference sequence). The CDR3 runs to 13 residues. Trimming shortened V by 3 bases and J by 4 bases, and 10 bases separated the two germline ends. The CDR3 here is CSASQGGNQPQHF. In DNA form, the CDR3 reads TGCAGTGCTAGCCAAGGGGGGAATCAGCCCCAGCATTTT.

The genes are TRBV12-3 or TRBV12-4 and TRBJ1-1, with D hard to call. V lost 10 bases to trimming and J lost 5 bases, with 14 bases between them. This CDR3 comprises 12 residues. CDR3 coding DNA: TGTGCCACCTCCAGCCGGCGGACTGAAGCTTTCTTT. It specifies CATSSRRTEAFF.

V and J are TRBV6-5 and TRBJ1-2; 9 nucleotides agree with TRBD1. Germline V gene sequence: CDR1 MNHEY, CDR2 SVGAGI. Trimming at V came to 6 bases and at J to 5 bases, leaving 7 bases not matched to a gene. The CDR3 has 14 residues. The CDR3 nucleotides are TGTGCCAGCAGGAGACAGGGGGGGGAATATGGCTACACCTTC. It encodes CASRRQGGEYGYTF.

V is TRBV5-5 and J is TRBJ2-7; 8 positions agree with TRBD1. The CDR3 covers 16 residues. Germline V CDR1 and CDR2: SGHKS, YYEKEE (reference sequence). After removal of 3 bases from V and 0 bases from J, the junction contained 8 bases not matched to a gene. CDR3 residues: CASSSDRQGLSYEQYF. DNA of the CDR3: TGTGCCAGCAGCTCGGACCGACAGGGGCTCTCCTACGAGCAGTACTTC.

The chain carries TRBV2 and TRBJ2-7; 7 positions agree with TRBD1. The V segment lost 9 bases and the J segment 0 bases; nucleotides outside the gene matches: 5. CDR3 length equals 13 residues. Germline V CDR1 and CDR2: SNHLY, FYNNEI. CDR3 nucleotide sequence: TGTGCCAGTTTACAGGGGCTCTCCTACGAGCAGTACTTC. Translation: CASLQGLSYEQYF. Full variable domain (outside the CDR3, taken from reference TRBV2 and TRBJ2-7): EPEVTQTPSHQVTQMGQEVILRCVPISNHLYFYWYRQILGQKVEFLVSFYNNEISEKSEIFDDQFSVERPDGSNFTLKIRSTKLEDSAMYFCASLQGLSYEQYFGPGTRLTVT.

This clonotype was detected only a few times. For the CDR3, the DNA is TGTGCCAGCAGTTTAGGGACAGGGCCGATGAACGAGCAGTACTTC. Its translation: CASSLGTGPMNEQYF. The rearrangement uses TRBV27 and TRBJ2-7; 9 nucleotides align to TRBD1. In germline, CDR1 is MNHEY, CDR2 SMNVEV (reference sequence). J gave up 5 bases and V 2 bases, and 7 bases lay outside the gene matches. The CDR3 covers 15 residues.

This chain uses TRBV4-1 with TRBJ2-7; D is perhaps TRBD2 (6 bases). Looked up from germline, CDR1 is MGHRA and CDR2 is YSYEKL. The CDR3 is 16 residues long. V was trimmed by 3 bases and J by 2 bases, leaving 17 bases between them. This CDR3 reads CASSHALAGTPYEQYF. In DNA, the CDR3 is TGCGCCAGCAGCCACGCTCTTGCTGGGACTCCCTACGAGCAGTACTTC.

J is TRBJ2-3 and V is TRBV29-1; D is tentatively TRBD1 or TRBD2 (5 bases each). The CDR3 has 15 amino acids. Germline V gene data show CDR1 as SQVTM and CDR2 as ANQGSEA. V was trimmed by 2 bases and J by 4 bases, leaving 16 bases between them. The CDR3 spells CSVEWGSENSDTQYF. The CDR3 coding sequence is TGCAGCGTTGAATGGGGGTCAGAGAATTCAGATACGCAGTATTTT.

The gene calls are TRBV6-5 and TRBJ1-3; tentatively, D is TRBD1 (6 bases). Germline V CDR1 and CDR2: MNHEY, SVGAGI. Trimming removed 2 bases from V and 0 bases from J, with 17 bases in between. This CDR3 spans 18 amino acids. In nucleotides, the CDR3 is TGTGCCAGCAGTTACCCTTCTTCCGGGGGCTCCTCTGGAAACACCATATATTTT. Protein: CASSYPSSGGSSGNTIYF.

The chain couples TRBV5-1 to TRBJ2-1; 9 nucleotides match TRBD1. The CDR3 extends over 15 amino acids. Germline V CDR1 and CDR2: SGHRS, YFSETQ. Trimming removed 4 bases from V and 3 bases from J; junction bases left unmatched: 5. This CDR3 reads CASSISGQGYNEQFF. CDR3 coding DNA: TGCGCCAGCAGCATATCGGGACAGGGCTACAATGAGCAGTTCTTC. The full variable domain, its missing parts supplied by reference TRBV5-1 and TRBJ2-1, is KAGVTQTPRYLIKTRGQQVTLSCSPISGHRSVSWYQQTPGQGLQFLFEYFSETQRNKGNFPGRFSGRQFSNSRSEMNVSTLELGDSALYLCASSISGQGYNEQFFGPGTRLTVL.